This note documents a single TCR beta chain sequence. The specificity of this receptor is unknown. Base qualities are missing; no much larger clone stands one base away. TCRbeta CDR3 regions were amplified from genomic DNA using the immunoSEQ Assay, a bias-controlled multiplex PCR. Under the source paper's analysis protocol: The number of nucleated cells in each sample was estimated by amplification of reference gene primers within the assay. To quantify the absolute abundance of each unique TCRbeta CDR3 rearrangement, sequence reads were collapsed and filtered. For each sample, productive Simpson clonality was calculated as the square root of Simpson's diversity index across productive rearrangements. The table comes from immuneACCESS by way of TCRdb, which keeps in-frame sequences with V and J called. Part of the clones is missing from these tables; in studies checked, under half for an unresolved V gene and the rest for unknown reasons. V, J and clone size are those of that table, while D and trimming were read from the DNA. The sample table holds 120,000 or so clones, of which roughly 87% were seen once. The biggest ten clones account for 4.5% to 5% of the sample.

Each collaborating institution followed its own protocols to collect whole blood in K2EDTA tubes. For TCRbeta analysis, collaborator samples were shipped as frozen whole blood, as isolated PBMCs, or as DNA extracted from either sample type. The data stem from a study of blood T cell repertoires in COVID-19 (dated by TCRdb to 2020 to 2021). Background for the entire study: The collaborator samples originated in the United States, Italy and Spain and spanned the acute and convalescent phases of COVID-19. A de-identified subject ID, COVID-19 status, age in years and sex were almost always included in the sample metadata. The samples were drawn from the first 160 participants of the ongoing ImmuneRACE study and from 1,200 or so subjects provided by 6 global collaborators. Where available, HLA class I and class II types were taken from metadata supplied by the sample provider and were not determined by assay-based typing. The repertoires were released in a freely available public database intended as a resource for research on the immune response to SARS-CoV-2. Subjects who had been exposed to COVID-19, were actively infected with it, or had recovered from it provided the deeply sampled blood TCRbeta repertoires that made up the dataset. The material from the prospective study consisted of cDNA or gDNA derived from T cells, B-cell-depleted T cells, or PBMCs. General study outcomes and caveats: Clinical and demographic metadata were provided uncurated, with the amount varying by source and participant.

Sequences were obtained from peripheral blood. This sequence originates from a human donor in a cohort sampled during active COVID-19.

At the DNA level, the sequence is TGTGCCAGCAGCGTAGGTAGTACAGCGAACACTGAAGCTTTCTTT. This translates into CASSVGSTANTEAFF. Recombination joined TRBV9 with TRBJ1-1, with no confident D gene call. CDR1 and CDR2 were assigned from the germline V gene as SGDLS and YYNGEE. The CDR3 contains 15 residues, cysteine and phenylalanine counted. The read is trimmed to its CDR3 DNA, 45 bases read in frame from base 1. V lost 0 bases and J lost 1 base; the stretch between them is 10 bases long.